This T cell receptor beta chain was captured in a study of beta chain features in type 1 diabetes. Study-wide results and limits: Patients with Type 1 diabetes showed moderately but significantly shorter TCRB CDR3s in all four CD4+ subsets. Researchers caution that PCR might favor shorter templates, equally among patients and controls.

This clone showed up just a few times. What it recognizes is unknown. The investigators reverse transcribed all of the isolated RNA, so they sequenced expressed TCRB transcripts. Produced via immunoSEQ multiplex PCR; TCRdb's table is partial and in-frame only. The sample lists fewer than 350,000 clones, about 15% occurring once. V was pared by 5 bases and J by 6 bases, with 11 bases between. Germline values: CDR1 LNHNV, CDR2 YYDKDF (reference sequence). This CDR3 region has 12 residues. The sample consisted of naive CD4+ T cells from blood. This receptor was obtained from a man between 18 and 35 years old with type 1 diabetes. The chain recombines TRBV15 with TRBJ2-7; D is perhaps TRBD1 (5 bases). The CDR3 DNA sequence: TGTGCCACCAGCGGCCCAGGGCCCGAGCAGTACTTC. Translating it yields CATSGPGPEQYF.